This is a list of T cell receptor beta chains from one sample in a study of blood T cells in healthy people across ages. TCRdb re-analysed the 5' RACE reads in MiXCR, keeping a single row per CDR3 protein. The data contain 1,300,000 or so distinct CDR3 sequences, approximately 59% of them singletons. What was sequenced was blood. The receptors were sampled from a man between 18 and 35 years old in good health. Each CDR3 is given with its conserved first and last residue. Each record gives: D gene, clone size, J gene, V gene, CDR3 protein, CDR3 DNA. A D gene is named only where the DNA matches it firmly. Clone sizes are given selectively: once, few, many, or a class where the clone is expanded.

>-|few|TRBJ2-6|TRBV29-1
CSVSQTGANVLTF
TGCAGCGTATCCCAGACAGGGGCCAACGTCCTGACTTTC
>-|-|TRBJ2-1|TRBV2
CASSALISYNEQFF
TGTGCCAGCAGTGCTCTCATCAGCTACAATGAGCAGTTCTTC
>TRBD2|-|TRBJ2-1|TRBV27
CASRGGLASYNEQFF
TGTGCCAGCAGGGGTGGACTAGCGTCCTACAATGAGCAGTTCTTC
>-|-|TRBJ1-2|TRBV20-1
CSAGARANYGYTF
TGCAGTGCCGGGGCCAGGGCTAACTATGGCTACACCTTC
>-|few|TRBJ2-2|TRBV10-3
CAISARHPANTGELFF
TGTGCCATCAGTGCTAGACACCCCGCGAACACCGGGGAGCTGTTTTTT
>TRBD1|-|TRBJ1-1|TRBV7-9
CASSLRGRGVTEAFF
TGTGCCAGCAGCCTTAGGGGCAGGGGGGTCACTGAAGCTTTCTTT
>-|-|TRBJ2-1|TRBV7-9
CASSPTLDRPKANEQFF
TGTGCCAGCAGCCCAACCCTGGACCGCCCAAAGGCGAATGAGCAGTTCTTC
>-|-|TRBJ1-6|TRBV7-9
CASNIQGADSPLHF
TGTGCCAGCAACATACAGGGCGCCGATTCACCCCTCCACTTT
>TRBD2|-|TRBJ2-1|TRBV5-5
CAAGKLAGAGSSYNEQFF
TGTGCTGCGGGGAAATTAGCGGGAGCAGGATCCTCCTACAATGAGCAGTTCTTC
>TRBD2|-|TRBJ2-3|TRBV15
CATSRDLGLAAPTDTQYF
TGTGCCACCAGCAGAGATTTGGGACTAGCGGCGCCCACAGATACGCAGTATTTT
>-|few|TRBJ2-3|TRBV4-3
CASSQEMKSTDTQYF
TGCGCCAGCAGCCAAGAGATGAAGAGCACAGATACGCAGTATTTT
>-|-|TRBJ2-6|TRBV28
CASSLVGVPKSGANVLTF
TGTGCCAGCAGTTTAGTAGGGGTCCCCAAGTCTGGGGCCAACGTCCTGACTTTC
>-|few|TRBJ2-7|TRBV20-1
CSAPRWANEQYF
TGCAGTGCACCTCGATGGGCGAACGAGCAGTACTTC
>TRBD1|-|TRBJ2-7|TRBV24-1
CATSDRDSSYEQYF
TGTGCCACCAGTGATCGGGACAGCTCCTACGAGCAGTACTTC
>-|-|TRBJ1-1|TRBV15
CATSKGDTEAFF
TGTGCCACCAGCAAAGGGGACACTGAAGCTTTCTTT
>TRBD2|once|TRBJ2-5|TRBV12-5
CASGLGLAEQETQYF
TGTGCTAGTGGCCTCGGACTAGCGGAACAAGAGACCCAGTACTTC
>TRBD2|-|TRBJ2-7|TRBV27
CASTSGGDRGYEQYF
TGTGCCAGCACTAGCGGGGGGGACAGGGGATACGAGCAGTACTTC
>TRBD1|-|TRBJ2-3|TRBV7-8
CASSLDMTGVSFRSTDTQYF
TGTGCCAGCAGCCTTGATATGACAGGGGTGTCATTTCGGAGCACAGATACGCAGTATTTT
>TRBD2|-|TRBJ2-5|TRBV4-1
CASSFNLADQETQYF
TGCGCCAGCAGCTTTAACCTAGCGGATCAAGAGACCCAGTACTTC
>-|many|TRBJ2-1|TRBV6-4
CASSDVRTSDYNEQFF
TGTGCCAGCAGTGACGTTCGGACATCCGATTACAATGAGCAGTTCTTC
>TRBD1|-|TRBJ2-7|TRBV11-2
CASSLSPFGQGLFEQYF
TGTGCCAGCAGCTTATCCCCCTTCGGACAGGGGTTATTCGAGCAGTACTTC
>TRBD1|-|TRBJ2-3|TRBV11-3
CASSSRQGAADTQYF
TGTGCCAGCAGCTCCCGACAGGGGGCTGCAGATACGCAGTATTTT
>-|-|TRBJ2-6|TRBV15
CATSTYYLGSGANVLTF
TGTGCCACCAGCACCTACTACCTAGGGTCTGGGGCCAACGTCCTGACTTTC
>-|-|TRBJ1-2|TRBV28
CASSSIQGAYGYTF
TGTGCCAGCAGTTCAATCCAGGGTGCCTATGGCTACACCTTC
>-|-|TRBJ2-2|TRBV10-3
CAIRPTWDDTGELFF
TGTGCCATCAGACCAACATGGGACGACACCGGGGAGCTGTTTTTT
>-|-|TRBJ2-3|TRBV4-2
CASSQDAVVTDTQYF
TGTGCCAGCAGCCAAGATGCGGTGGTCACAGATACGCAGTATTTT
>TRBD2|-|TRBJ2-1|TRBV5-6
CASSWRLAGVVVDEQFF
TGTGCCAGCAGCTGGCGACTAGCGGGAGTTGTAGTCGATGAGCAGTTCTTC
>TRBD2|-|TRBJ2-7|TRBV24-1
CATSDPRGTGGNEQYF
TGTGCCACCAGTGACCCAAGGGGGACGGGGGGGAACGAGCAGTACTTC
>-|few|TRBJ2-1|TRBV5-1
CASSLAAVAEYNEQFF
TGCGCCAGCAGCTTGGCCGCGGTAGCGGAATACAATGAGCAGTTCTTC
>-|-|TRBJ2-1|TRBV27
CASSSKGLNEQFF
TGTGCCAGCAGTTCAAAAGGACTAAATGAGCAGTTCTTC
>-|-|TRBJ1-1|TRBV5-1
CASSLARGFIAEAFF
TGCGCCAGCAGCTTGGCCCGGGGGTTTATCGCTGAAGCTTTCTTT
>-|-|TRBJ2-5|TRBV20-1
CSGGDERETQYF
TGCAGTGGGGGGGACGAACGAGAGACCCAGTACTTC
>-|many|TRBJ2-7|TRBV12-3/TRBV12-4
CASGTSYEQYF
TGTGCCAGCGGAACTTCCTACGAGCAGTACTTC
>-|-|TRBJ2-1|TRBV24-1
CATSDLSGSNEQFF
TGTGCCACCAGTGATTTGTCCGGGTCCAATGAGCAGTTCTTC
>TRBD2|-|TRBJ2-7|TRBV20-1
CSARAPLAGATYEQYF
TGCAGTGCTAGAGCCCCGCTAGCGGGCGCCACCTACGAGCAGTACTTC
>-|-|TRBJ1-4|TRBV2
CASTEPVGKLFF
TGTGCCAGCACCGAACCGGTGGGGAAACTGTTTTTT
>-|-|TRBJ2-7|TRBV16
CASSQGGEKIYEQYF
TGTGCCAGCAGCCAAGGAGGCGAGAAAATCTACGAGCAGTACTTC
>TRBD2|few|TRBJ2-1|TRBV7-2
CASSFAGLAGAPFF
TGTGCCAGCAGCTTCGCCGGACTAGCGGGGGCCCCGTTCTTC
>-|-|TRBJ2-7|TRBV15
CATSREGGGVVYEQYF
TGTGCCACCAGCAGAGAGGGCGGAGGGGTTGTCTACGAGCAGTACTTC
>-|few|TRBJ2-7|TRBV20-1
CSASADHYEQYF
TGCAGTGCTAGTGCTGACCACTACGAGCAGTACTTC
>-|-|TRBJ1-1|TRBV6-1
CASSKGLAEAFF
TGTGCCAGCAGTAAAGGGCTAGCTGAAGCTTTCTTT
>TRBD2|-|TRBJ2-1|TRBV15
CATSGGEGNNEQFF
TGTGCCACCAGCGGGGGGGAGGGCAACAATGAGCAGTTCTTC
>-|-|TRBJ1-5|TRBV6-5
CASSPYWGRNQPQHF
TGTGCCAGCAGTCCCTACTGGGGGCGCAATCAGCCCCAGCATTTT
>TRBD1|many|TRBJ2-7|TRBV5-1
CASSSGQGAYEQYF
TGTGCCAGCAGTTCAGGACAGGGGGCCTACGAGCAGTACTTC
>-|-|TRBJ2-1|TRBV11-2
CASRPIRGRRSWDEQFF
TGTGCCAGTAGACCAATCCGGGGCCGTCGGTCTTGGGATGAGCAGTTCTTC
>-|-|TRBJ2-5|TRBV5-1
CTSSSTGVQETQYF
TGCACCAGCAGCTCGACAGGAGTTCAAGAGACCCAGTACTTC
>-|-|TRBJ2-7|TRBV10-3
CAIMSTEGEQYF
TGTGCCATCATGAGTACAGAGGGGGAGCAGTACTTC
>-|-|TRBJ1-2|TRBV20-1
CSARSPGPYGYTF
TGCAGTGCTAGATCACCAGGGCCTTATGGCTACACCTTC